This T cell receptor (beta chain) was sequenced during a study of T cells in Graves' hyperthyroidism and ophthalmopathy (dated by TCRdb to the late 2010s). Study-level background: Peripheral blood samples were taken at initial diagnosis, before any treatment was given. The paper describes TCR Vbeta CDR3 sequencing of more than 120 peripheral blood samples, made up of some 40 ophthalmopathy patients, 70 to 80 hyperthyroidism patients and about 17 progressor patients. Once sampling was done, hyperthyroidism patients were given methimazole at a starting dose of 30 mg daily, whereas ophthalmopathy patients were given high-dose intravenous methylprednisolone. To identify distinguishing TCR V-J signatures, a discovery cohort of around 100 patients was used, comprising 43 with Graves' ophthalmopathy and some 60 with stable Graves' hyperthyroidism. Whether ophthalmopathy could be predicted prospectively was tested in an independent validation cohort made up of about 18 hyperthyroidism patients plus 17 patients who later progressed to ophthalmopathy. The roughly 90 discovery patients were divided at random into training and test sets in a 7:3 ratio. In roughly six Graves' hyperthyroidism patients, the study also compared T-cell repertoires from thyroid tissue with T-cell repertoires from blood. The full study reports these points: Most expanded thyroid clonotypes (frequency above 0.001) were also found in blood, which suggests that blood repertoires may mirror thyroid immune responses. In validation, the model predicted progression to ophthalmopathy with approximately 70% sensitivity and 72% to 85% specificity, a median of roughly seven months before onset. A 13 V-J signature model separated ophthalmopathy from stable hyperthyroidism, with approximately 87% sensitivity and roughly 84% specificity in cross-validation and 80%/75% in testing. Sample size was not statistically predetermined, and blinding of investigators to group allocation was not performed.

Hyperthyroidism patients were newly diagnosed, had a disease duration of under 2 months, and were aged 18 to 65 years. Exclusion was applied to patients with uncontrolled infections, other autoimmune diseases, pregnancy or lactation. Diagnoses relied on clinical symptoms, serum thyroxine and TRAb, thyroid ultrasound and orbital computed tomography. Blood from progressor patients was collected at the time of first diagnosis with hyperthyroidism, before any ophthalmopathy symptoms had appeared. PBMCs were separated from roughly 10 ml of fresh peripheral blood using Ficoll-Paque density gradient centrifugation. Progressor patients were initially diagnosed with Graves' hyperthyroidism and developed ophthalmopathy during follow-up. Total RNA was extracted using Trizol reagent, and RNA quality was assessed on an Agilent 2100 Bioanalyzer. Amplification of TCR beta CDR3 regions was carried out from RNA transcripts. The first round of RT-PCR for the TCR CDR3 was performed with the HTBI primer set and the Qiagen OneStep RT-PCR kit. A second multiplex PCR round built the libraries, followed by size selection and purification. Sequencing of the libraries was done on an Illumina HiSeq2000 using paired-end 100 bp reads. The original methods were these. SOAPnuke was used to process the raw data, throwing out any read that contained adapters or uncalled bases, had a mean Phred below 15, or lacked an exact constant-primer or identifier match. High-quality paired reads were merged with COPE v1.2.5, and unique nucleotide sequences were defined as clonotypes. Clonotypes were aligned to IMGT TRBV, TRBD and TRBJ reference segments using MiTCR v1.1. The analysis included only V-J combinations with a frequency above 0.0001, which together covered around 99% of the repertoires. The TCS score was defined as F50 (clonal expansion) divided by E x V (chaos), with BLOSUM62-based TCRdist calculated between CDR3 peptides within each V-J. Welch's t-statistics and random forest reduced approximately 520 V-J features to roughly 13, which were used in a naive Bayes classifier (R e1071). In-frame beta chains were kept once TCRdb had trimmed the public reads at Q25 with fastp and called clones with MiXCR. Identical CDR3 protein sequences are pooled into one entry, listed with their most common genes and DNA. TCRdb's processing, not the authors' own work, is the source of the V and J calls. Across this sample there are approximately 150,000 distinct CDR3 sequences, with about 9.4% seen only once. The top ten constitute about 20% of the sample.

In this sample, this clonotype turned up a few times. Its antigen is currently not known. Qualities for individual bases were not recorded, and no much larger clone is one base off. The CDR3 starts with the cysteine, ends with the phenylalanine, and has 17 residues. Of all the DNA, just the CDR3 is kept, 51 bases in frame from base 1. Ends trimmed: V by 5 bases, J by 6 bases; bases unmatched to a gene: 15. CDR1 and CDR2 (SGHNT, YYREEE) derive from the germline V gene (reference sequence). The receptor was derived from a woman in her late teens or twenties with Graves' hyperthyroidism that later progressed to Graves' ophthalmopathy. The rearranged chain carries TRBV5-4 and TRBJ2-1; 9 nucleotides in the junction match TRBD1. Sequenced sample: blood. The nucleotides read TGTGCCAGCAGTTCCAGATTGGACAGGGGAGTTGGCAATGAGCAGTTCTTC. The translation is CASSSRLDRGVGNEQFF.